Below are 25 T cell receptor beta chains sequenced from a single sample in a study of T cell clonotyping in hematopoietic cell transplantation. As for time point: recipient sample about 28 days before transplant, after cytoreduction. Sequenced by immunoSEQ multiplex PCR; TCRdb stores in-frame clones only, minus some. The sample has about 41,000 clones; about 85% are singletons. The specimen comprised peripheral blood mononuclear cells, sampled before stem cell transplant. Source of these receptors: a man in his 60s with acute myeloid leukemia. Some clones in this sample may be carry-over from other donors' samples.

This clone was seen once. The V gene is TRBV28, the J gene TRBJ2-3; TRBD1 matches 8 bases. This CDR3 is 17 amino acids long. J lost 1 base, V lost 6 bases, and 12 bases had no gene match. Germline V gene data show CDR1 as MDHEN and CDR2 as SYDVKM. For the CDR3, the DNA is TGTGCCAGCAGGCACAGGACAGGGATTATTGGCACAGATACGCAGTATTTT. This sequence encodes CASRHRTGIIGTDTQYF. Full variable domain (missing parts from reference TRBV28 and TRBJ2-3): DVKVTQSSRYLVKRTGEKVFLECVQDMDHENMFWYRQDPGLGLRLIYFSYDVKMKEKGDIPEGYSVSREKKERFSLILESASTNQTSMYLCASRHRTGIIGTDTQYFGPGTRLTVL.

The V gene is TRBV28, the J gene TRBJ1-4; possibly TRBD1 for D (5 bases). Trimming took off 6 bases at V and 11 bases at J, with 10 bases between the two ends. CDR3 length equals 11 residues. Germline lookup yields CDR1 MDHEN and CDR2 SYDVKM. CDR3 sequence: CASSLRGKLFF. The DNA for the CDR3 is TGTGCCAGCAGCCTGCGGGGGAAACTGTTTTTT.

The chain couples TRBV30 to TRBJ2-5; no reliable D call. V gave up 0 bases and J gave up 2 bases, with 1 base separating them. This CDR3 is 11 amino acids long. The germline CDR1 and CDR2 sequences are GTSNPN and SVGIG (reference sequence). In DNA, the CDR3 is TGTGCCTGGAGTGTACAAGAGACCCAGTACTTC. Translated: CAWSVQETQYF.

The V gene is TRBV5-8, the J gene TRBJ2-3; D may be TRBD1 (5 bases). Germline loops: CDR1 SGHTS, CDR2 YDEGEE. V was trimmed by 0 bases and J by 0 bases, leaving 11 bases between them. The CDR3 length is 16 residues. In DNA, the CDR3 is TGTGCCAGCAGCTTGGAGGGCAGGGAAAGCACAGATACGCAGTATTTT. Translated, it gives CASSLEGRESTDTQYF.

The rearrangement uses TRBV9 and TRBJ1-1, with 9 bases identical to TRBD1. Germline V gene data show CDR1 as SGDLS and CDR2 as YYNGEE. The V segment lost 4 bases and the J segment 1 base; nucleotides outside the gene matches: 5. The CDR3 loop spans 15 amino acids. The CDR3, as DNA: TGTGCCAGCAGCCCGGGACAGGGAGGGAACACTGAAGCTTTCTTT. Protein sequence: CASSPGQGGNTEAFF.

The chain carries TRBV4-2 and TRBJ2-5; the match to TRBD2 covers 9 bases. CDR3 size: 16 residues. Germline CDR1 reads LGHNA; CDR2 reads YNFKEQ. Trimming took 0 bases from V and 6 from J; bases not matched to a gene: 8. The CDR3 sequence is CASSQDLGSGGKTQYF. The CDR3 DNA follows: TGTGCCAGCAGCCAAGATCTGGGTAGCGGGGGAAAGACCCAGTACTTC.

This chain's CDR3 is CASSTAADGYEQYF. In DNA form, the CDR3 reads TGTGCCAGCAGTACTGCTGCGGACGGCTACGAGCAGTACTTC. The chain is built from TRBV6-6 and TRBJ2-7; D unclear. The CDR3 runs 14 residues. V was cut by 5 bases and J by 3 bases, with 14 bases left in between. Looked up from germline, CDR1 is MNHNY and CDR2 is SVGAGI (reference sequence).

On this clone itself: A read error may account for a junction end that differs from germline. The chain links TRBV19 to TRBJ2-3, with TRBD1 matching 9 bases. The CDR3 has 14 amino acids. CDR1 is LNHDA and CDR2 is SQIVND in the germline V gene (reference sequence). Written as DNA, the CDR3 is TGTGCCAGCAGTAAACAGGGGGCTAGAGATACGCAGTATTTT. Translation: CASSKQGARDTQYF.

The CDR3 loop reads CASSRGGQGGETQYF. CDR3 DNA sequence: TGTGCCAGCAGCAGGGGAGGTCAGGGAGGAGAGACCCAGTACTTC. The gene calls are TRBV11-3 and TRBJ2-5, with D possibly matching TRBD2 (6 bases). The CDR3 contains 15 residues. V lost 5 bases, J lost 4 bases, and 17 bases lay in between. From germline, CDR1 is SGHNT and CDR2 YENEEA.

The table lists this clone with a few counts. This chain joins TRBV2 and TRBJ2-7, with a tentative D call TRBD2 (5 bases). The CDR3 spans 16 residues. V was pared by 1 base and J by 6 bases, with 19 bases between. The germline gives CDR1 SNHLY, CDR2 FYNNEI. CDR3 nucleotides: TGTGCCAGCAGTGAAGGGCAATCTAGCTTCTCGGTCGAGCAGTACTTC. Its translation: CASSEGQSSFSVEQYF.

In its sample, this clone was seen a few times. V gene TRBV29-1 combines with J gene TRBJ1-6; 8 nucleotides align to TRBD1. Germline CDR1 SQVTM, CDR2 ANQGSEA. This CDR3 region has 13 residues. V was clipped by 4 bases and J by 13 bases; unmatched bases: 9. DNA of the CDR3: TGCAGCGTTGCTGTTGGACAGGGCGATCCCCTCCACTTT. The encoded protein is CSVAVGQGDPLHF.

V usage is TRBV5-3 and J usage is TRBJ2-3; the D call may be TRBD1 or TRBD2 (5 bases each). TRBV5-3 is designated an ORF whose function remains uncertain. Trimming removed 2 bases at V and 4 bases at J, with 14 bases between. This CDR3 contains 15 residues. CDR3 residues: CARSFEGGAPDTQYF. CDR3 DNA: TGTGCCAGAAGCTTCGAGGGTGGGGCTCCAGATACGCAGTATTTT.

The chain uses TRBV2 and TRBJ2-5, with D perhaps TRBD1 (6 bases). Trimming took off 6 bases at V and 1 base at J, with 15 bases between the two ends. The CDR3 extends over 15 amino acids. Germline CDR1 and CDR2: SNHLY and FYNNEI. CDR3 sequence (DNA): TGTGCCAGCAGGCAGGGGCTCACCCCCCAAGAGACCCAGTACTTC. The encoded protein is CASRQGLTPQETQYF. Using reference TRBV2 and TRBJ2-5 for the parts outside the CDR3, the full variable domain is EPEVTQTPSHQVTQMGQEVILRCVPISNHLYFYWYRQILGQKVEFLVSFYNNEISEKSEIFDDQFSVERPDGSNFTLKIRSTKLEDSAMYFCASRQGLTPQETQYFGPGTRLLVL.

This chain connects TRBV5-6 to TRBJ2-7; D remains ambiguous. The ends were cut back, 3 bases at V and 2 bases at J, with 9 bases in the middle. This CDR3 is 13 amino acids long. The V gene's germline CDR1 is SGHDT and CDR2 YYEEEE. The CDR3 nucleotides read TGTGCCAGCAGCTGGTGGTCGGCCTACGAGCAGTACTTC. This translates into CASSWWSAYEQYF.

The CDR3 region has the DNA TGTGCCAGCAGCCCCGGGACTAGCGGGGGGGCCGCCATAGATACGCAGTATTTT. Translation: CASSPGTSGGAAIDTQYF. V is TRBV28 and J is TRBJ2-3; 16 positions agree with TRBD2. The CDR3 is made up of 18 amino acids. Germline values: CDR1 MDHEN, CDR2 SYDVKM. With 6 bases clipped from V and 5 bases from J, the junction kept 11 bases outside the gene matches.

The table lists this clone with a count of one. The rearrangement uses TRBV27 and TRBJ1-2; D is uncertain. Deletions cut 7 bases from V and 8 bases from J, with 17 bases between. This CDR3 is 13 amino acids long. CDR1 and CDR2 (germline): MNHEY, SMNVEV (reference sequence). Here the CDR3 reads CASKARVGGGYTF. DNA for the CDR3: TGTGCCAGCAAGGCCCGAGTCGGCGGGGGCTACACCTTC.

The V gene is TRBV4-1, the J gene TRBJ1-2, with a possible D match to TRBD1 (5 bases). Germline V gene sequence: CDR1 MGHRA, CDR2 YSYEKL. CDR3 length equals 15 residues. Trimming took off 2 bases at V and 4 bases at J, with 14 bases between the two ends. The DNA of the CDR3 is TGCGCCAGCAGCCAACGAGCAGGCAGGGCCTATGGCTACACCTTC. It codes for CASSQRAGRAYGYTF.

The genes are TRBV6-6 and TRBJ2-7; TRBD1 aligns across 10 bases. There are 15 residues in the CDR3. With 5 bases clipped from V and 5 bases from J, the junction kept 9 bases outside the gene matches. CDR1 MNHNY and CDR2 SVGAGI come from the germline V gene (reference sequence). CDR3 in amino acids: CASSPRDRGRDEQYF. Here the CDR3 DNA reads TGTGCCAGCAGTCCCCGGGACAGGGGTCGGGACGAGCAGTACTTC.

The chain couples TRBV7-2 to TRBJ1-5, with unresolved D. This CDR3 comprises 15 residues. Trimming took off 1 base at V and 3 bases at J, with 10 bases between the two ends. CDR1 is SGHTA and CDR2 is FQGNSA in the germline V gene. DNA for the CDR3: TGTGCCAGCAGCTTAGGTCAGAATTACAATCAGCCCCAGCATTTT. It yields the protein CASSLGQNYNQPQHF.

This rearrangement joins TRBV6-5 to TRBJ1-1; D uncertain. This CDR3 is 15 amino acids long. Germline V CDR1 and CDR2: MNHEY, SVGAGI. V lost 2 bases and J lost 0, with 10 bases in between. CDR3 sequence (DNA): TGTGCCAGCAGTTACAGCAGGATGTTGAACACTGAAGCTTTCTTT. Translating it yields CASSYSRMLNTEAFF.

The chain carries TRBV7-9 and TRBJ2-5; TRBD2 matches at 9 bases. The ends lost 5 bases at V and 3 bases at J; junction bases unmatched: 4. This CDR3 spans 14 amino acids. The germline gives CDR1 SEHNR, CDR2 FQNEAQ (reference sequence). The CDR3 sequence: CASSPGLAEETQYF. CDR3 in DNA: TGTGCCAGCAGCCCGGGACTAGCTGAAGAGACCCAGTACTTC. The full variable domain, completed using reference TRBV7-9 and TRBJ2-5, is DTGVSQNPRHKITKRGQNVTFRCDPISEHNRLYWYRQTLGQGPEFLTYFQNEAQLEKSRLLSDRFSAERPKGSFSTLEIQRTEQGDSAMYLCASSPGLAEETQYFGPGTRLLVL.

The V and J genes are TRBV5-8 and TRBJ1-5, with D unresolved. CDR1 and CDR2 from the germline V gene are SGHTS and YDEGEE. Trimming cost V 0 bases and J 2 bases, with 9 bases left between them. The CDR3 length is 15 residues. The DNA of the CDR3 is TGTGCCAGCAGCTTGGGGGGATGGGGCAATCAGCCCCAGCATTTT. It codes for CASSLGGWGNQPQHF. The full variable domain, completed using reference TRBV5-8 and TRBJ1-5, is EAGVTQSPTHLIKTRGQQATLRCSPISGHTSVYWYQQALGLGLQFLLWYDEGEERNRGNFPPRFSGRQFPNYSSELNVNALELEDSALYLCASSLGGWGNQPQHFGDGTRLSIL.

The V call is TRBV7-9, the J call TRBJ1-2; TRBD1 agrees at 7 bases. Germline V CDR1 and CDR2: SEHNR, FQNEAQ (reference sequence). The CDR3 totals 15 residues. The trim removed 6 bases at V and 2 bases at J, leaving 9 bases unmatched. In nucleotides, the CDR3 is TGTGCCAGCAGTTTGGATGAGGGGGCGAACTATGGCTACACCTTC. Translation: CASSLDEGANYGYTF.

J is TRBJ2-7 and V is TRBV5-5; 7 nucleotides match TRBD2. There are 13 residues in the CDR3. Germline loops: CDR1 SGHKS, CDR2 YYEKEE (reference sequence). V shed 3 bases and J 1 base; nucleotides not matched to a gene: 1. The CDR3 region has the DNA TGTGCCAGCAGCTGGGGGGGGTCCTACGAGCAGTACTTC. This codes for CASSWGGSYEQYF. Combining the CDR3 with reference TRBV5-5 and TRBJ2-7 gives the whole variable domain DAGVTQSPTHLIKTRGQQVTLRCSPISGHKSVSWYQQVLGQGPQFIFQYYEKEERGRGNFPDRFSARQFPNYSSELNVNALLLGDSALYLCASSWGGSYEQYFGPGTRLTVT.

The gene calls are TRBV28 and TRBJ1-1; 9 bases align to TRBD1. CDR1 MDHEN and CDR2 SYDVKM come from the germline V gene. The CDR3 loop spans 17 amino acids. V shed 8 bases, J shed 1 base, and the junction held 14 bases outside the gene matches. CDR3 protein: CASRNSHRGLRNTEAFF. The CDR3 DNA follows: TGTGCCAGCCGTAACTCCCACAGGGGGCTGAGGAACACTGAAGCTTTCTTT. The complete variable domain, with remaining parts taken from reference TRBV28 and TRBJ1-1, reads DVKVTQSSRYLVKRTGEKVFLECVQDMDHENMFWYRQDPGLGLRLIYFSYDVKMKEKGDIPEGYSVSREKKERFSLILESASTNQTSMYLCASRNSHRGLRNTEAFFGQGTRLTVV.